This T cell receptor (beta chain) was found in a study of radiotherapy plus CTLA-4 blockade in lung cancer. Looking at the study overall: Objective responses were recorded in about a sixth of patients, with disease control recorded in 25% to 35%. The study's findings and limits: TCR clones originating in tumors grew in number in blood after radiotherapy plus ipilimumab. With interferon-beta, early dynamics of blood T cell clones were reported to best predict response.

Clones were sequenced by immunoSEQ multiplex PCR, and TCRdb holds only the in-frame ones, with some missing. The sample lists 110,000 or so clones, roughly 80% occurring once. Each patient with chemo-refractory metastatic non-small-cell lung cancer was treated with focal radiation plus CTLA-4 blockade using ipilimumab. With regard to this clone: Antigen specificity is unknown.

V was cut by 5 bases and J by 11 bases, with 13 bases left in between. Germline lookup yields CDR1 SGHVS and CDR2 FQNEAQ. The CDR3 consists of 12 residues. This clonotype was sampled from a human donor with non-small cell lung cancer who had a partial response to radiotherapy plus ipilimumab. Sequenced here: peripheral blood, sampled from a patient treated with radiotherapy plus ipilimumab. This chain joins TRBV7-8 and TRBJ1-5; tentative D call: TRBD1 (6 bases). In nucleotides, the CDR3 is TGTGCCAGCAGCCCCCAGGCAGGGGCCCAGCATTTT. It encodes CASSPQAGAQHF.